These 18 T cell receptor beta chains were all obtained from the same sample, sequenced in a study of T cell responses to AZD1222 COVID-19 vaccine. Some clones are missing from TCRdb's copy, which holds only in-frame ones; the method was immunoSEQ multiplex PCR. The table has 100,000 to 150,000 clones, under 90% seen once. The sample in question was peripheral blood, obtained on day 0 of AZD1222 vaccination. The receptor source for this set is an adult in good health.

The chain carries TRBV4-3 and TRBJ2-1, with TRBD2 matching 12 bases. The CDR3 consists of 19 residues. Germline-derived CDR1 and CDR2 are LGHNA and YSLEER. Trimming at V came to 0 bases and at J to 7 bases, leaving 13 bases not matched to a gene. This CDR3 reads CASSQDRSLAGGLRNEQFF. CDR3 DNA sequence: TGCGCCAGCAGCCAAGATAGGTCCCTAGCGGGGGGGCTAAGGAATGAGCAGTTCTTC.

V gene TRBV4-1 combines with J gene TRBJ2-1; possibly TRBD1 or TRBD2 for D (5 bases each). The CDR3 is made up of 16 amino acids. Germline assignment: CDR1 MGHRA and CDR2 YSYEKL. The V and J ends lost 1 base and 1 base respectively, with 11 bases between them. The CDR3 region is CASSQAGRTSYNEQFF. CDR3 bases: TGCGCCAGCAGCCAAGCGGGGCGTACGTCCTACAATGAGCAGTTCTTC.

This sequence joins TRBV11-3 and TRBJ2-2; D is undetermined. V was cut by 8 bases and J by 2 bases, with 9 bases left in between. The germline V gene encodes CDR1 SGHNT and CDR2 YENEEA. This CDR3 is built from 13 residues. Here the CDR3 DNA reads TGTGCCAGCTGCGACGGAAACACCGGGGAGCTGTTTTTT. Translation gives CASCDGNTGELFF.

This clone has just one count. The chain employs TRBV2 and TRBJ1-1; TRBD1 agrees at 7 bases. Germline CDR1 is SNHLY and CDR2 is FYNNEI. This CDR3 spans 12 amino acids. Unmatched junction bases numbered 3, after V lost 10 bases and J lost 1 base. This CDR3 is CATGQPNTEAFF. The DNA for the CDR3 is TGTGCCACGGGACAGCCGAACACTGAAGCTTTCTTT.

The chain is built from TRBV12-3 or TRBV12-4 and TRBJ1-5; 8 nucleotides line up with TRBD1. Germline trimming cut 4 bases from V and 13 bases from J; bases unmatched to any gene: 9. This CDR3 region has 13 residues. As DNA, the CDR3 is TGTGCCAGCAGTTCCATCGCGAGGGACAGGCAGCATTTT. It encodes CASSSIARDRQHF.

The V and J genes are TRBV11-2 and TRBJ1-2; D is unresolved. V shed 0 bases and J shed 5 bases, with 13 bases lying between them. This CDR3 is built from 15 residues. Germline V lookup: CDR1 SGHAT, CDR2 FQNNGV. CDR3 amino acids: CASSLDWRDWYGYTF. The CDR3 nucleotides read TGTGCCAGCAGCTTAGATTGGAGGGATTGGTATGGCTACACCTTC.

This chain uses TRBV28 with TRBJ1-2; maybe TRBD1 (6 bases). Germline V lookup: CDR1 MDHEN, CDR2 SYDVKM. V lost 7 bases and J lost 5, with 23 bases in between. This CDR3 contains 16 residues. The CDR3 bases are TGTGCCAGCACCTTGGGCGGGGGCATTTCGCGGTATGGCTACACCTTC. It translates to CASTLGGGISRYGYTF.

This sequence joins TRBV19 and TRBJ2-7, with D perhaps TRBD1 (5 bases). Per germline, CDR1 LNHDA and CDR2 SQIVND (reference sequence). The CDR3 has 14 amino acids. Trimming took 5 bases from V and 2 from J, leaving 13 bases between them. For the CDR3, the DNA is TGTGCCAGTAGTCCCTCAGGGTCCCCCTACGAGCAGTACTTC. Its protein product is CASSPSGSPYEQYF.

V and J are TRBV5-1 and TRBJ2-7; a possible D gene is TRBD1 (6 bases). Germline loops: CDR1 SGHRS, CDR2 YFSETQ. The CDR3 extends over 13 amino acids. The V gene lost 5 bases and the J gene lost 2 bases, with 11 bases spanning the gap. CDR3 amino acids: CASRGQTPYEQYF. As DNA, the CDR3 is TGCGCCAGCAGAGGACAGACCCCCTACGAGCAGTACTTC.

V gene TRBV9 combines with J gene TRBJ1-3, with a possible D match to TRBD1 (6 bases). Trimming removed 7 bases at V and 6 bases at J, with 17 bases between. The length of the CDR3 is 14 residues. Per germline, CDR1 SGDLS and CDR2 YYNGEE. The CDR3 coding sequence is TGTGCCAGCTCCCTGGGGCACAGGGAAAACACCATATATTTT. It translates to CASSLGHRENTIYF.

CDR3 in amino acids: CASSLGTGGYNEQFF. The CDR3 bases are TGCGCCAGCAGCTTGGGAACGGGGGGCTACAATGAGCAGTTCTTC. This chain joins TRBV5-1 and TRBJ2-1; 7 bases are a match to TRBD2. With V trimmed by 0 bases and J by 3 bases, 3 bases remained unmatched. CDR1 and CDR2 from the germline V gene are SGHRS and YFSETQ. The CDR3 totals 15 residues.

The chain has TRBV7-9 and TRBJ1-3; D gene uncertain. The CDR3 covers 13 residues. V lost 10 bases to trimming and J lost 0 bases, with 10 bases between them. Germline CDR1 is SEHNR and CDR2 is FQNEAQ (reference sequence). For the CDR3, the DNA is TGTGCCACCGGACGGAACTCTGGAAACACCATATATTTT. Translating it yields CATGRNSGNTIYF.

The J gene is TRBJ1-6, the V gene TRBV2, with D hard to call. This CDR3 is built from 14 residues. Germline CDR1 is SNHLY and CDR2 is FYNNEI. V lost 8 bases to trimming and J lost 5 bases, with 13 bases between them. The CDR3 DNA reads TGTGCCAGCGAAGGCGGGGTCAATAATTCACCCCTCCACTTT. Protein sequence: CASEGGVNNSPLHF.

V usage is TRBV7-2 and J usage is TRBJ2-7, with TRBD1 identical over 8 bases. Germline CDR1 and CDR2: SGHTA and FQGNSA. This CDR3 contains 13 residues. V lost 5 bases and J lost 9; bases outside the gene matches: 9. The CDR3 here is CASSTGQVDRQYF. In nucleotides, the CDR3 is TGTGCCAGCAGCACGGGACAGGTAGATCGGCAGTACTTC.

As for this clone: The same CDR3 also results from other DNA sequences found in this sample. This sequence joins TRBV5-1 and TRBJ1-1, with D uncertain. The CDR3 runs 14 residues. Germline assignment: CDR1 SGHRS and CDR2 YFSETQ. V was trimmed by 0 bases and J by 0 bases, leaving 6 bases between them. CDR3 residues: CASSLGPMNTEAFF. The CDR3 DNA reads TGCGCCAGCAGCTTGGGCCCGATGAACACTGAAGCTTTCTTT.

The rearrangement links TRBV2 to TRBJ2-7, with D possibly TRBD1 on 6 matching bases. Trimming took 6 bases from V and 2 from J, leaving 17 bases between them. The CDR3 sequence is 15 residues long. CDR1 and CDR2 from the germline V gene are SNHLY and FYNNEI. In DNA, the CDR3 is TGTGCCAGCAGCCCTGAAAGGGGGTTAACCTACGAGCAGTACTTC. It yields the protein CASSPERGLTYEQYF.

The CDR3 DNA follows: TGTGCCAGCAGCTTAGGAGGCCCCCAAGAGACCCAGTACTTC. Amino acid sequence: CASSLGGPQETQYF. The chain combines TRBV11-1 with TRBJ2-5; D gene unclear. Trimming stripped 1 base from V and 1 base from J, with 7 bases between. Germline V gene sequence: CDR1 SGHAT, CDR2 FQDESV (reference sequence). The CDR3 covers 14 residues.

A few counts support this clone. The chain links TRBV11-1 to TRBJ1-1; tentative D call: TRBD1 (5 bases). Germline V gives CDR1 SGHAT, CDR2 FQDESV (reference sequence). This CDR3 comprises 14 residues. V was pared by 3 bases and J by 5 bases, with 13 bases between. DNA of the CDR3: TGTGCCAGCAGCTTGGGGGGGGACGTGACTGAAGCTTTCTTT. This encodes CASSLGGDVTEAFF.